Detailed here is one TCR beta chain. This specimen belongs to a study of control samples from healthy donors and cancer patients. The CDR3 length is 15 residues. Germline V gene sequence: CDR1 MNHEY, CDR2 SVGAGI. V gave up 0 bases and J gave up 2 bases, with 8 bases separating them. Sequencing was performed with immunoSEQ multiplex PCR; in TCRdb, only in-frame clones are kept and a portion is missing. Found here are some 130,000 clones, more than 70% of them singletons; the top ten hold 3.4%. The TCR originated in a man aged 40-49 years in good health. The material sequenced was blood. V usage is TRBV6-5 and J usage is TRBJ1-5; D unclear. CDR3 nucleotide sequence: TGTGCCAGCAGTTACTCAGGGATCGGCAATCAGCCCCAGCATTTT. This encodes CASSYSGIGNQPQHF.